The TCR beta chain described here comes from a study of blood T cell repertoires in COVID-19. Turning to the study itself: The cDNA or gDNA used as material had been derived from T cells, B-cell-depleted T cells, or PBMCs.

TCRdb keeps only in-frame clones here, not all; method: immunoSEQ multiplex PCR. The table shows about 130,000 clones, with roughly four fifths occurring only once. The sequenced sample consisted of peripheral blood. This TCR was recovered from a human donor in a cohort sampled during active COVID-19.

The CDR3 spells CASSLNPGQGNTEAFF. The CDR3 DNA reads TGCGCCAGCAGCTTAAACCCGGGACAGGGAAACACTGAAGCTTTCTTT. The J gene is TRBJ1-1, the V gene TRBV5-1, with 9 bases matching TRBD1. The germline gives CDR1 SGHRS, CDR2 YFSETQ. V lost 2 bases and J lost 2; bases outside the gene matches: 7. The CDR3 loop spans 16 amino acids. The whole variable domain, remainder taken from reference TRBV5-1 and TRBJ1-1, is KAGVTQTPRYLIKTRGQQVTLSCSPISGHRSVSWYQQTPGQGLQFLFEYFSETQRNKGNFPGRFSGRQFSNSRSEMNVSTLELGDSALYLCASSLNPGQGNTEAFFGQGTRLTVV.